This paragraph covers one T cell receptor (beta chain) sequence. Data came from immunoSEQ multiplex PCR; TCRdb stores just in-frame clones and leaves some out. The sample lists about 480,000 clones; 70% to 90% were seen once. The sample originates from a study of blood T cell repertoires in COVID-19. Germline V gives CDR1 SGDLS, CDR2 YYNGEE. Trimming left V 2 bases short and J 7 bases short, with 9 bases between. This CDR3 region has 12 residues. The chain couples TRBV9 to TRBJ1-2; no definite D call. The receptor was derived from a woman in her late teens or twenties with acute COVID-19. The sequenced material came from PBMCs or T cells enriched from blood (not recorded which). CDR3 protein: CASSVQSRGYTF. CDR3 nucleotides: TGTGCCAGCAGCGTTCAGTCCCGTGGCTACACCTTC.